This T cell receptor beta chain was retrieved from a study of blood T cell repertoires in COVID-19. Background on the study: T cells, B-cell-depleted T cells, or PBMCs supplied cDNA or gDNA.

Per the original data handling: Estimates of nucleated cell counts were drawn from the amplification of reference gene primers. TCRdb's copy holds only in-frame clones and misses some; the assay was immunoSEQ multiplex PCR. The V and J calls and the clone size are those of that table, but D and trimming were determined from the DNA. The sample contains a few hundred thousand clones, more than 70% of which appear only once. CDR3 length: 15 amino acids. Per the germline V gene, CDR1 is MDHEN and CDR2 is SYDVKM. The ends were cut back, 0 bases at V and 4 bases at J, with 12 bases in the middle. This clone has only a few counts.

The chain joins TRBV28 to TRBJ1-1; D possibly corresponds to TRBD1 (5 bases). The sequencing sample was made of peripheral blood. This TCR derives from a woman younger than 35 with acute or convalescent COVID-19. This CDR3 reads CASSLWTVGATEAFF. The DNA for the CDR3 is TGTGCCAGCAGTTTATGGACAGTAGGGGCCACTGAAGCTTTCTTT.